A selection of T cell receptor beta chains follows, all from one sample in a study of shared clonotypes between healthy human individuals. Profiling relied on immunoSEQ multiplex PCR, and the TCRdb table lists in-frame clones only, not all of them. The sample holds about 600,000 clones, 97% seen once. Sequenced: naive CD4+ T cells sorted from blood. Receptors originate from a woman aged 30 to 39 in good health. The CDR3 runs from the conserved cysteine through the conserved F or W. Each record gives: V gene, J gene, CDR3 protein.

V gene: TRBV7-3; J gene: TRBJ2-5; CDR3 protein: CASSLGPPGTNQETQYF
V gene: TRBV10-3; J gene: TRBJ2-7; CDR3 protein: CAISESTLRRVEQYF
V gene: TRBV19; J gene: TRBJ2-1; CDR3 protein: CASSLPGAPAGNEQFF
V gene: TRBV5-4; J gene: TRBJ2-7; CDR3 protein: CASSSPTLTGGQRYEQYF
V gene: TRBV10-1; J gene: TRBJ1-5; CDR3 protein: CASRPQGSNQPQHF
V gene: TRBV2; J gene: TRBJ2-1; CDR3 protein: CASSETDNEQFF
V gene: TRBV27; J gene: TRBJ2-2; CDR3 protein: CASTPTGINTGELFF
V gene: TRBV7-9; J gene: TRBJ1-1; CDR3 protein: CASSLASWAFF
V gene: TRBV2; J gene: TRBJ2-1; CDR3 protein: CASTGGGPIHEQFF
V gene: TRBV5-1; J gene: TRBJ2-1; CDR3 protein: CASSLGSGSGSYNEQFF
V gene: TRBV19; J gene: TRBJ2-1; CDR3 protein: CASSPRGSYNEQFF
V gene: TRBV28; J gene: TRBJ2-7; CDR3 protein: CASSAPGLAGGPGYEQYF
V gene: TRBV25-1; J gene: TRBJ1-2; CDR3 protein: CASSEYAGQGEYGYTF
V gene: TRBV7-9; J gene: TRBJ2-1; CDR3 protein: CASSFVASSGPYNEQFF
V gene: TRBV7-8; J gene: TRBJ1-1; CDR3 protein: CASSRQGETAEAFF
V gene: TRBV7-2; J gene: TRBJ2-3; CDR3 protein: CASSLTQSGNTDTQYF
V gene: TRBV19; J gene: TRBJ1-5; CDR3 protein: CASSFTQSGDQPQHF
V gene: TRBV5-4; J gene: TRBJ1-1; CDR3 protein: CASSLMQGSEAFF
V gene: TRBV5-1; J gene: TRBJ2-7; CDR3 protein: CASSLLGQGFYEQYF
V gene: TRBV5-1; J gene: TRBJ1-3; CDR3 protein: CASSSQTGPGNTIYF
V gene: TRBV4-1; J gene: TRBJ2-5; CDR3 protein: CASSPPGPQETQYF
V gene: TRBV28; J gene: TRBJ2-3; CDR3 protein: CASSLLSGPGLAGAALVDTQYF
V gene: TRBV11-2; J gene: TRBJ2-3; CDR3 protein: CASSLGDLAAKGPDTQYF
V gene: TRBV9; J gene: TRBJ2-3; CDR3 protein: CASSVVPGTSGSDTQYF
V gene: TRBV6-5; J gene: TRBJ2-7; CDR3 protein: CASSTSGTGVEQYF
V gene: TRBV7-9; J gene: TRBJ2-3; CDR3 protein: CASSSRTSGSWYTQYF
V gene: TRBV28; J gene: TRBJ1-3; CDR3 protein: CASRYSGRNTIYF
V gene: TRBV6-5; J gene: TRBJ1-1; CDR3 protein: CASSYFTGDTEAFF
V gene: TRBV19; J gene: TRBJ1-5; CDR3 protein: CASSTPLGKGNQPQHF
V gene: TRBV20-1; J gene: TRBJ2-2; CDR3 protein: CSAPKGGELFF
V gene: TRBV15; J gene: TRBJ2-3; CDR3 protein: CATSREVSGTDTQYF
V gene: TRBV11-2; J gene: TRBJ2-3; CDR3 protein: CASSSTSGSDTQYF
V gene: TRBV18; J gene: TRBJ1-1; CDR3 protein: CASSPGGSNTEAFF
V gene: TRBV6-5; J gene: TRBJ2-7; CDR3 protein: CASSEWTEQYF
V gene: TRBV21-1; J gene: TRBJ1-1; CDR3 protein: CASRKDRMNTEAFF
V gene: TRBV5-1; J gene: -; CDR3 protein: CASSLWERANSYEQYF
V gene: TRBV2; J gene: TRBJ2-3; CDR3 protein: CASSPGPWDTQYF
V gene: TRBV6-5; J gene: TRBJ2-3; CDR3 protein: CASSKLAGLTDTQYF
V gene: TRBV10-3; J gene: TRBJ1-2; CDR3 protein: CAISESWGWLVGYGYTF
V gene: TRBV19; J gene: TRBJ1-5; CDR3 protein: CASSLDSNQPQHF
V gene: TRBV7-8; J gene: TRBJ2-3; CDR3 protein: CASSLEQLSTDTQYF
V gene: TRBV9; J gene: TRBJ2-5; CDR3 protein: CASSVRGLAGGETQYF
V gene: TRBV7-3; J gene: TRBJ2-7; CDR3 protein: CASSVRSGDSIYEQYF
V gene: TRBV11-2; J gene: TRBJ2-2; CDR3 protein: CASSLGAGSNTGELFF
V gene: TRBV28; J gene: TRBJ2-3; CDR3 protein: CASSPYPGTSGATDTQYF
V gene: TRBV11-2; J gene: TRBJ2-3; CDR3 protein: CASSRGTSGSMQYF
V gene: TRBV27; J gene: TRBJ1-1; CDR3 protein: CASSPWGLNTEAFF
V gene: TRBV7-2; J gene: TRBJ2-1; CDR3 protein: CASSPGQGGYNEQFF
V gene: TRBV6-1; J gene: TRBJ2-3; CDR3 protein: CASSVWRQGASDTQYF
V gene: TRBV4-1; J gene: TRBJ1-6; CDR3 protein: CASSDRDTTRNSPLHF
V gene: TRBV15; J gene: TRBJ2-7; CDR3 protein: CATSRGRTGMSEQYF
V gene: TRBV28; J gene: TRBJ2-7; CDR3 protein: CASSFLPGTLGYEQYF
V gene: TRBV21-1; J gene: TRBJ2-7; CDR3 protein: CASSLLRGCLYEQYF